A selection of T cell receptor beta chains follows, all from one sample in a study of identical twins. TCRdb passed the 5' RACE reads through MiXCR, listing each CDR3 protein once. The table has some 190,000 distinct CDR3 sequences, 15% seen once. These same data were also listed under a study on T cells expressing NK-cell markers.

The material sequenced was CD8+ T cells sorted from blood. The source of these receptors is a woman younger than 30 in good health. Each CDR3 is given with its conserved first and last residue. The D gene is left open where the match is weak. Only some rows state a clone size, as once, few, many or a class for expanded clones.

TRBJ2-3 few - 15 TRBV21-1 CASSKEGFNSDTQYF TGTGCCAGCAGCAAGGAGGGTTTTAATTCAGATACGCAGTATTTT
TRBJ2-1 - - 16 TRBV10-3 CAISESTASSYNEQFF TGTGCCATCAGTGAGTCGACGGCTAGCTCCTACAATGAGCAGTTCTTC
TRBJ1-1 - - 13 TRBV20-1 CSARAGRSPEAFF TGCAGTGCGCGGGCAGGGCGAAGTCCTGAAGCTTTCTTT
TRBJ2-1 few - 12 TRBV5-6 CASSGGPHEQFF TGTGCCAGCAGCGGGGGGCCCCATGAGCAGTTCTTC
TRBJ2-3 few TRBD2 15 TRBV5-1 CASRPGGALTDTQYF TGCGCCAGCAGACCCGGGGGGGCTCTCACAGATACGCAGTATTTT
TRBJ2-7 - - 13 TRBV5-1 CASSFRTDYEQYF TGCGCCAGCAGCTTCCGGACGGATTACGAGCAGTACTTC
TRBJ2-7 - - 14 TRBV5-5 CASSFWPGEYEQYF TGTGCCAGCAGCTTTTGGCCAGGAGAGTACGAGCAGTACTTC
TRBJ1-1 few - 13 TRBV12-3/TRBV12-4 CASSFGRVGVAFF TGTGCCAGCAGTTTCGGGCGGGTTGGTGTGGCTTTCTTT
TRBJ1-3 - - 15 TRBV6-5 CASSYSRTPGNTIYF TGTGCCAGCAGTTACTCGAGAACTCCTGGAAACACCATATATTTT
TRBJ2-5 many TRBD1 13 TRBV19 CASRDRYQETQYF TGTGCCAGCAGGGACAGGTACCAAGAGACCCAGTACTTC
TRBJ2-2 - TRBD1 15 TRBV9 CASSGRQGSTGELFF TGTGCCAGCAGCGGGAGACAGGGCTCAACCGGGGAGCTGTTTTTT
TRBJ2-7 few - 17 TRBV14 CASSQVSYRDGVYEQYF TGTGCCAGCAGCCAAGTGTCTTATCGAGACGGGGTCTACGAGCAGTACTTC
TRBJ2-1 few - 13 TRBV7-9 CASSRYGQNEQFF TGTGCCAGCAGCCGGTACGGGCAAAATGAGCAGTTCTTC
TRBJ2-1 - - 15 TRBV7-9 CASSLAQGPSYEQFF TGTGCCAGCAGCTTAGCTCAGGGACCCTCGTATGAGCAGTTCTTC
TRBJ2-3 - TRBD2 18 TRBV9 CASTPWGTSGSGPDTQYF TGTGCCAGCACCCCGTGGGGGACTAGCGGCAGTGGGCCAGATACGCAGTATTTT
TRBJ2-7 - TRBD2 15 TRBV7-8 CASSLAGLGRAEQYF TGTGCCAGCAGCTTAGCAGGGTTAGGGAGGGCCGAGCAGTACTTC
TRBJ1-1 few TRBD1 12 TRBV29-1 CSGETGATEAFF TGCAGCGGGGAGACAGGGGCTACTGAAGCTTTCTTT
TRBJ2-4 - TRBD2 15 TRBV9 CASSGAGGAKNIQYF TGTGCCAGCAGCGGAGCGGGGGGAGCCAAAAACATTCAGTACTTC
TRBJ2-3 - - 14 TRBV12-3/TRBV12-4 CAGRWGPPTDTQYF TGTGCCGGCCGCTGGGGTCCACCCACAGATACGCAGTATTTT
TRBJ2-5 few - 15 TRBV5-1 CASSLLGAPQETQYF TGCGCCAGCAGCCTACTGGGGGCGCCTCAAGAGACCCAGTACTTC